This is a list of T cell receptor beta chains from one sample in a study of T cell repertoires in cytomegalovirus infection. Antigen specificity for these receptors is unknown. TCRdb itself ran the reads through MiXCR, one entry per CDR3 protein. In the table there are about 740,000 distinct CDR3 sequences, around a third of which are singletons. The sequenced sample was cultured PBMCs, obtained from culture after CMV antigen stimulation. The receptors stem from a human donor in good health (CMV status not recorded). Some clones in this sample may be carry-over from other donors' samples. Both conserved end residues are part of each CDR3.

v_call cdr3_length cdr3_aa
TRBV6-8 14 CASRDGGSGNTIYF
TRBV7-2 13 CASSLQFNYGYTF
TRBV20-1 13 CSASFWGGNEQFF
TRBV19 14 CASTTAYSNQPQHF
TRBV6-2/TRBV6-3 12 CASWDRAGEAFF
TRBV2 15 CASLLDRGYNQPQHF
TRBV7-6 13 CASITQGLSEAFF
TRBV6-5 17 CASRPNLDSPYQETQYF
TRBV6-6 11 CAHRNTGELFF
TRBV7-6 14 CASSVQGYHTEAFF
TRBV20-1 14 CSASLRHRSYEQYF
TRBV7-2 16 CASSLEGRGRGNEQFF
TRBV19 12 CASNEGAAEAFF
TRBV20-1 12 CSASRAGTEAFF
TRBV28 15 CASTPFKGTNEKLFF
TRBV6-6 14 CASSYTGGREEQYF
TRBV28 15 CASSYQRAGANVLTF
TRBV2 18 CASSEIRGGHSGANVLTF
TRBV7-6 15 CASSLSPGIPGELFF
TRBV11-2 13 CASSILGGNTIYF
TRBV7-8 13 CASSAGDGDTQYF
TRBV7-2 15 CASSLVGKENSPLHF
TRBV7-2 15 CASSFRLANTGELFF
TRBV27 15 CASSGRGRVTDTQYF
TRBV2 12 CASSNQGETQYF
TRBV12-3/TRBV12-4 16 CASSFRGTPTYNEQFF
TRBV25-1 16 CASSDSKTGRNTEAFF
TRBV7-8 17 CASSLEGGAGGPQPQHF
TRBV19 14 CASSGVSGNSPLHF
TRBV7-6 14 CASSLGDVNTEAFF
TRBV6-2/TRBV6-3 17 CASSYLMGQGNTGELFF
TRBV7-2 13 CASTLQGGYGYTF
TRBV7-2 20 CASSLNPPSSIRGLTDTQYF
TRBV7-2 14 CASSPRASWETQYF
TRBV12-3/TRBV12-4 13 CASSIGPQETQYF
TRBV11-2 13 CASGKPGAGELFF